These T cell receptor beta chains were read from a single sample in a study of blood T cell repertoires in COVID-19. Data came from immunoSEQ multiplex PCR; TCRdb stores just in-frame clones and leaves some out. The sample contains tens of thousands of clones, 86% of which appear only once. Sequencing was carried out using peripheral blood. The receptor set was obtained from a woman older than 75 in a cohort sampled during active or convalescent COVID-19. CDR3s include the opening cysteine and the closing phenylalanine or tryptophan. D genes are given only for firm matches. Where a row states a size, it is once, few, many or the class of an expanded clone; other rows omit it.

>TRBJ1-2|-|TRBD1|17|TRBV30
CAWTLPGTGGRLGGYTF
TGTGCCTGGACCCTACCAGGGACAGGGGGCCGACTAGGTGGCTACACCTTC
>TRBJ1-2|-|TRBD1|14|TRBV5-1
CASSLGTGGVGYTF
TGCGCCAGCAGCTTGGGGACAGGGGGTGTTGGCTACACCTTC
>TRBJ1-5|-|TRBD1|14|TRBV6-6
CASSSAGGGQPQHF
TGTGCCAGCAGTTCGGCAGGGGGAGGTCAGCCCCAGCATTTT
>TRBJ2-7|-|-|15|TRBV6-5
CASNPMTADNYEQYF
TGTGCCAGCAACCCAATGACGGCCGACAACTACGAGCAGTACTTC
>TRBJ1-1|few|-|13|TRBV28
CASSFYHPGRAFF
TGTGCCAGCAGTTTCTACCATCCGGGGAGAGCTTTCTTT
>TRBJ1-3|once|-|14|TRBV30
CAWSVQGSGNTIYF
TGTGCCTGGAGTGTACAGGGTTCTGGAAACACCATATATTTT
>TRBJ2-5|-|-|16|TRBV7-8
CASSLAQGRDQETQYF
TGTGCCAGCAGCTTAGCTCAGGGGAGGGATCAAGAGACCCAGTACTTC
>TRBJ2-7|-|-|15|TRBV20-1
CSASNTGGNSYEQYF
TGCAGTGCTAGTAATACAGGCGGGAACTCCTACGAGCAGTACTTC
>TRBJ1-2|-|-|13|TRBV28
CASSLVSGSGYTF
TGTGCCAGCAGTTTGGTTTCCGGGAGCGGCTACACCTTC
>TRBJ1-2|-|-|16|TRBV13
CASSLGLPGANYGYTF
TGTGCCAGCAGCTTAGGCCTTCCAGGGGCTAACTATGGCTACACCTTC
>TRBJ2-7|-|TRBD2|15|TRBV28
CASSLLTSSYGEQYF
TGTGCCAGCAGTTTATTGACTAGCTCCTATGGGGAGCAGTACTTC
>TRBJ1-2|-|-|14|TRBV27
CASSPRRLGNGYTF
TGTGCCAGCAGCCCCCGCAGGCTCGGGAATGGCTACACCTTC
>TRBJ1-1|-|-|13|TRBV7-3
CASSLGGASEAFF
TGTGCCAGCAGCTTAGGGGGGGCCTCTGAAGCTTTCTTT
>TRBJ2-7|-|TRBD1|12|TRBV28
CASRIDRGEQYF
TGTGCCAGCAGGATAGACAGGGGCGAGCAGTACTTC
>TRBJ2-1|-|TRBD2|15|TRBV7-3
CASSLNAGVWNEQFF
TGTGCCAGCAGCTTAAATGCGGGAGTTTGGAATGAGCAGTTCTTC
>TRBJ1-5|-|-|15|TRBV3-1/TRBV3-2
CASSQGTSSNQPQHF
TGTGCCAGCAGCCAGGGGACATCGAGCAATCAGCCCCAGCATTTT
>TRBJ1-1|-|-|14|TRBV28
CASSFGTRGTEAFF
TGTGCCAGCAGTTTCGGAACCAGGGGCACTGAAGCTTTCTTT
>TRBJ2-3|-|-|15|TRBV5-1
CASSSQGLPTDTQYF
TGCGCCAGCAGCTCCCAGGGGCTCCCCACAGATACGCAGTATTTT
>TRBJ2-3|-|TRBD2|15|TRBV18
CASSLGLEGRDTQYF
TGTGCCAGCTCCCTCGGACTAGAGGGTAGAGATACGCAGTATTTT
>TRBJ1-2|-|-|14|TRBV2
CASSKTGKLYGYTF
TGTGCCAGCAGCAAAACAGGGAAACTCTATGGCTACACCTTC
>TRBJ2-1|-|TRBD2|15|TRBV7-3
CASSGGSSGNNEQFF
TGTGCCAGCAGCGGGGGTTCTAGCGGTAACAATGAGCAGTTCTTC
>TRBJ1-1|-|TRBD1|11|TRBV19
CASQQTGGAFF
TGTGCCAGTCAGCAGACAGGGGGGGCTTTCTTT
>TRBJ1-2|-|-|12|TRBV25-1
CASSSSGGGYTF
TGTGCCAGCAGCTCTAGCGGGGGCGGCTACACCTTC
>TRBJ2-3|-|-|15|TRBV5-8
CASSKDSFGSDTQYF
TGTGCCAGCAGTAAAGACAGCTTCGGCTCGGATACGCAGTATTTT
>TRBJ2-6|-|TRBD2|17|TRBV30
CAWKTSGSTSGANVLTF
TGTGCCTGGAAAACTAGCGGGAGTACGTCTGGGGCCAACGTCCTGACTTTC
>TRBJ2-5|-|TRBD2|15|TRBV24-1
CATSDFRGSGETQYF
TGTGCCACCAGTGATTTTCGCGGGAGTGGGGAGACCCAGTACTTC
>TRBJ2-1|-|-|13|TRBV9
CASSVDHYNEQFF
TGTGCCAGCAGCGTAGATCATTACAATGAGCAGTTCTTC
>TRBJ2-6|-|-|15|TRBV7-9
CASSPRLAGANVLTF
TGTGCCAGCAGCCCCCGGTTGGCTGGGGCCAACGTCCTGACTTTC
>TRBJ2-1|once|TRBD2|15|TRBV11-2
CASSLLSGRNNEQFF
TGTGCCAGCAGCTTATTGAGCGGGAGAAACAATGAGCAGTTCTTC
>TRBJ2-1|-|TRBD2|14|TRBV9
CASKSGSGDNEQFF
TGTGCCAGTAAAAGCGGGAGTGGGGACAATGAGCAGTTCTTC
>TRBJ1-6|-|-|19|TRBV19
CASSIGGPASYPVGSPLHF
TGTGCCAGTAGTATCGGCGGGCCAGCCTCATACCCGGTGGGTTCACCCCTCCACTTT
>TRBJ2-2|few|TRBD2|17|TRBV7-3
CASSLTFGLAGSGELFF
TGTGCCAGCAGCTTAACGTTCGGACTAGCGGGATCCGGGGAGCTGTTTTTT
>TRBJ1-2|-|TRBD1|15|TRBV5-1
CASNFEGQAPGGYTF
TGCGCCAGCAATTTCGAGGGACAGGCTCCAGGAGGCTACACCTTC
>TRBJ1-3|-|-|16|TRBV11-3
CASSKRTAPSGNTIYF
TGTGCCAGCAGCAAACGGACAGCTCCCTCTGGAAACACCATATATTTT
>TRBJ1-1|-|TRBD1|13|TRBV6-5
CATFRGDLAEAFF
TGTGCCACATTCAGGGGGGACTTAGCTGAAGCTTTCTTT
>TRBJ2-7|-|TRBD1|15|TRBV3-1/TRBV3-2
CASSHAGDSSYEQYF
TGTGCCAGCAGCCACGCAGGGGACAGCTCCTACGAGCAGTACTTC
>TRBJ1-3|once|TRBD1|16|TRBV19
CASSISGQALGNTIYF
TGTGCCAGTAGTATATCCGGACAGGCGCTTGGAAACACCATATATTTT
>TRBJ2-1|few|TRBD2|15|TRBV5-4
CASTSGSGIYNEQFF
TGTGCCAGCACCTCAGGGAGCGGGATTTACAATGAGCAGTTCTTC
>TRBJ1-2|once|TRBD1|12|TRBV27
CASSLDGQGDTF
TGTGCCAGCAGCCTTGATGGACAGGGGGACACCTTC
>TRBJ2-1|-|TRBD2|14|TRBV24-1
CATSGSGRLNEQFF
TGTGCCACCAGTGGGAGCGGGAGGTTAAATGAGCAGTTCTTC
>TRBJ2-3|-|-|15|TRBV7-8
CASSSAAKPGDTQYF
TGTGCCAGCAGCTCCGCGGCAAAACCGGGAGATACGCAGTATTTT
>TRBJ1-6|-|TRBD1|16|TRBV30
CAWSSTRQGRNSPLHF
TGTGCCTGGAGTTCTACCAGACAGGGCCGTAATTCACCCCTCCACTTT
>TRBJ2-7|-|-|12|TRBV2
CASSAQGYEQYF
TGTGCCAGCAGTGCTCAGGGCTACGAGCAGTACTTC
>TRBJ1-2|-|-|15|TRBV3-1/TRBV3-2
CASSQDAGRFNGYTF
TGTGCCAGCAGCCAGGATGCCGGGAGATTTAATGGCTACACCTTC
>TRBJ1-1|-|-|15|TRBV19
CASSMVVAGNTEAFF
TGTGCCAGTAGTATGGTGGTGGCGGGAAACACTGAAGCTTTCTTT
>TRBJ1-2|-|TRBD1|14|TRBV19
CASSIRGQGYGYTF
TGTGCCAGTAGTATACGCGGACAGGGGTATGGCTACACCTTC
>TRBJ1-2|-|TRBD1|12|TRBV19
CASSGQVDGYTF
TGTGCCAGCTCGGGACAGGTCGATGGCTACACCTTC
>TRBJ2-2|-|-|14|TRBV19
CASSPAGNTGELFF
TGTGCCAGTAGTCCGGCAGGGAACACCGGGGAGCTGTTTTTT